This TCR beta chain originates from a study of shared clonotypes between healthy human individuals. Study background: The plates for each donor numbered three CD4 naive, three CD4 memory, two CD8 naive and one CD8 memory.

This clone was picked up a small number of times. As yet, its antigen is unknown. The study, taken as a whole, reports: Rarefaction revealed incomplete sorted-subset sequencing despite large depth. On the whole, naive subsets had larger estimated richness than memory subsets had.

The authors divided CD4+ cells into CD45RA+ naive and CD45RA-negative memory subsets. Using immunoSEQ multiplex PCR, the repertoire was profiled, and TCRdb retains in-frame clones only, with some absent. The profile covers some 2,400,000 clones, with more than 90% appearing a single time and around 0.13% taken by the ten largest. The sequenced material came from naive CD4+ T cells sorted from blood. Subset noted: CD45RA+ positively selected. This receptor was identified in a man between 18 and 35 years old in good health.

The DNA of the CDR3 is TGTGCCAGCAGACCCACAGGGGGCAATGGCTACACCTTC. The encoded protein is CASRPTGGNGYTF. The chain uses TRBV11-2 and TRBJ1-2; 9 positions agree with TRBD1. This CDR3 has 13 residues. The germline V gene has CDR1 SGHAT and CDR2 FQNNGV. The V and J ends lost 6 bases and 6 bases, in that order; junction bases with no gene match: 5.